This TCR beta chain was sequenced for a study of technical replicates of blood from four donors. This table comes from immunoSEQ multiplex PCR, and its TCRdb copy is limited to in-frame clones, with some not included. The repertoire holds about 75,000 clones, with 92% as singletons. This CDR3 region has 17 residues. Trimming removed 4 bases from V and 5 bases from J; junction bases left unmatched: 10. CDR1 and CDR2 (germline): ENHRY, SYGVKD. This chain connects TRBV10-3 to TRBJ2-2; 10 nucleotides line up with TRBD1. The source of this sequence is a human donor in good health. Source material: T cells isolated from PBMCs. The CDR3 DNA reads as TGTGCCATCAGTGCCCCCGGGACAGGGGAGTGGACCGGGGAGCTGTTTTTT. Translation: CAISAPGTGEWTGELFF.